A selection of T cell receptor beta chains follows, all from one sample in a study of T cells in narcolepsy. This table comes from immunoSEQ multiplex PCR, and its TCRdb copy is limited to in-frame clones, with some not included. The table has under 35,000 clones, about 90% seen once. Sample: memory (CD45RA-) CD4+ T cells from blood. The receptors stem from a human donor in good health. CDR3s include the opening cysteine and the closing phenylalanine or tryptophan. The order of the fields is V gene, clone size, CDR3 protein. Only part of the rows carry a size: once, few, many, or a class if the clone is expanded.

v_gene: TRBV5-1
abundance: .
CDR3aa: CASSLGGTSGYELAKNIQYF

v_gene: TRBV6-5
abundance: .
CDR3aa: CASRDSRDRGYEQYF

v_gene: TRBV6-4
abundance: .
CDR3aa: CASSESGGPWDEQFF

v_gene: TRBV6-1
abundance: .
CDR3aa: CASSEASPQHF

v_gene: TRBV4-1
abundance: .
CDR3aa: CASSQVMGTGGSYEQYF

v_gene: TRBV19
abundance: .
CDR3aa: CASSPHRTQGALGYNEQFF

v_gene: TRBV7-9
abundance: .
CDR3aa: CASSFRTGGGNTEAFF

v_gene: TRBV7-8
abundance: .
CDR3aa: CASSGLAGGQFF

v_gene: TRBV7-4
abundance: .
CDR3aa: CASSSKTADLLYNEQFF

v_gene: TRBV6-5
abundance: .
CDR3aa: CASRPGQGSSALHF

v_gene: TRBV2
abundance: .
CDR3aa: CASRARVVSGYTF

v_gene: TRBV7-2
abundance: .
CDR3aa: CASSLEVAGSTQYF

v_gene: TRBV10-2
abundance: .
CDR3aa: CASHLDRANEQFF

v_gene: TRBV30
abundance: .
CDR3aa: CASSSSYNSPLHF

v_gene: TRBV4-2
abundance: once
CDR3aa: CASSQEVAGPANYGYTF

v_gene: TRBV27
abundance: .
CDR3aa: CASSTTPTRAVRWNEQFF

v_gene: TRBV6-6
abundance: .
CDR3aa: CASSYSRGNTIYF